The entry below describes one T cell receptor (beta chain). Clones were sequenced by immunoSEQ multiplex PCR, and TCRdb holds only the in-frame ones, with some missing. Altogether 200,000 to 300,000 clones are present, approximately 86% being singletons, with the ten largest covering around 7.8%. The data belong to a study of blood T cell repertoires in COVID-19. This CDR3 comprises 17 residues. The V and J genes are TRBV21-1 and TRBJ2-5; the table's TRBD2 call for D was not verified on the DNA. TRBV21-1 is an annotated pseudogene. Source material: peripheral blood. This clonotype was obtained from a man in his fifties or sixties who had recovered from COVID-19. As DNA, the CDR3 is TGTGCCAGCAGCAAAGTCGATCCGGGGGGGTACCAAGAGACCCAGTACTTC. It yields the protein CASSKVDPGGYQETQYF.